This T cell receptor (beta chain) stems from a study of human T cells and chemical hapten exposure. Broader study findings: DPC sensitization produced no change in TCRs with frequency above 1 in 1000.

This clonotype has a count of ten or more. The antigen is unknown. Time point in this sample: patch test 2, 6 weeks after DPC sensitization. The treatment is: therapeutic diphenylcyclopropenone sensitization with weekly scalp DPC. Germline V gives CDR1 SGHTA, CDR2 FQGNSA. This CDR3 is 16 amino acids long. V gave up 2 bases and J gave up 0 bases, with 11 bases separating them. One entry per CDR3 protein results from TCRdb running MiXCR on the RACE reads. The sample yields 42,000 or so distinct CDR3 sequences, about 8.9% seen once. This TCR was sampled from a woman in her thirties or forties with alopecia areata. Some clones in this sample may be carry-over from other donors' samples. Sequenced here: whole blood, sampled in connection with sensitization to the hapten diphenylcyclopropenone (DPC). This chain connects TRBV7-2 to TRBJ2-1; TRBD1 might be the D (5 bases). The CDR3 nucleotides read TGTGCCAGCAGCTTACGTCCAGGGCTCTCCTACAATGAGCAGTTCTTC. It codes for CASSLRPGLSYNEQFF.